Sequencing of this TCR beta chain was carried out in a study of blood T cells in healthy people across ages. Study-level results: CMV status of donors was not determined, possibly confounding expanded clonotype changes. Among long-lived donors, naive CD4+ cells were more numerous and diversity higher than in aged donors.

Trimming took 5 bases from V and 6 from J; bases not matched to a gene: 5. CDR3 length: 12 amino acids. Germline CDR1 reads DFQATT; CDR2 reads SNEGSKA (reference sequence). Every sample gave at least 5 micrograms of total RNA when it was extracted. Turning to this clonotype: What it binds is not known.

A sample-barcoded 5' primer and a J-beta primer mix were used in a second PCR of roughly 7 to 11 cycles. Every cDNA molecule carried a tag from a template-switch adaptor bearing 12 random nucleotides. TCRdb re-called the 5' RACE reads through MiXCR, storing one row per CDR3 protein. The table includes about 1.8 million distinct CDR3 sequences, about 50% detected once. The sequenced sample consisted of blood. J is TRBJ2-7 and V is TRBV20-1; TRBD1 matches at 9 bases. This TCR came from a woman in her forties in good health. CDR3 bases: TGCAGTGCTGGGACAGGGTTGATCGAGCAGTACTTC. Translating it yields CSAGTGLIEQYF.